The clone carrying this TCR beta chain was seen at least ten times. The data belong to a study of T cells after yellow fever vaccination. By 5'RACE template switching, TCR cDNA was produced, with a universal primer site and UMIs added in the process. TCRdb re-analysed the 5' RACE reads in MiXCR, keeping a single row per CDR3 protein. The sample holds under 300,000 distinct CDR3 sequences, less than 9% seen once. Sequences were derived from CD4+ T cells sorted from PBMCs, sampled 15 days after the yellow fever booster vaccination. This receptor was obtained from a man aged 25-40 years who received the YFV17D yellow fever vaccine.

CDR3 sequence reads: CASSDIYNEQFF. In nucleotides, the CDR3 is TGTGCCAGCAGTGACATATACAATGAGCAGTTCTTC. The rearrangement uses TRBV3-1 and TRBJ2-1, with D uncertain. The CDR3 totals 12 residues. Germline CDR1 LGHDT, CDR2 YNNKEL (reference sequence). V lost 6 bases and J 4 bases, leaving 7 bases between the germline ends.